This paragraph covers one T cell receptor beta chain sequence. Its matching antigen is unknown. The entry originates in a study of CXCR3-negative and CXCR3-positive naive CD8 T cells. The study, taken as a whole, reports: Comparison of naive subsets found surface CD5 to be comparable, and TCR strength was inferred on the basis of TRB CDR3 properties. TRB CDR3s were more hydrophobic in CXCR3-positive than in CXCR3-negative naive cells. Each naive subset displayed comparably high diversity, whereas memory CD8+ cells displayed much lower diversity.

UMI-labeled TRB cDNA libraries were prepared by 5' RACE. No DNA is given; TCRdb re-called the 5' RACE reads and lists each CDR3 protein once. Seen in this sample are 90,000 to 100,000 distinct CDR3 sequences; the ten most common clones hold 1.1%. Naive CD8+ T cells showed a CD45RO-CCR7+CD27+CD95- phenotype. This CDR3 spans 15 amino acids. This sequence was found in a human donor in good health. Some clones in this sample may be carry-over from other donors' samples. The specimen sequenced was naive CXCR3+ CD8+ T cells from blood. Subset specified: CD45RO-CCR7+CD27+CD95- naive CD8+ T cells expressing CXCR3 (TNR3+). The chain employs TRBV12-3 or TRBV12-4 and TRBJ2-5; there is no DNA to check the TCRdb D call of TRBD2. CDR3 protein: CASREDSEPQETQYF.